Included here is one TCR beta chain sequence, with context. Some clones are missing from TCRdb's copy, which holds only in-frame ones; the method was immunoSEQ multiplex PCR. The repertoire consists of 120,000 or so clones, with approximately 90% occurring once and the leading ten covering roughly 7.6%. These data originate in a study of blood T cell repertoires in COVID-19. V lost 5 bases and J lost 7; bases outside the gene matches: 5. Germline lookup yields CDR1 KGHSH and CDR2 LQKENI. This CDR3 region has 13 residues. Input material: peripheral blood. The TCR sequence derives from a man aged 45-65 years with acute or convalescent COVID-19. The chain joins TRBV18 to TRBJ1-5, with 7 nucleotides matching TRBD1. Here the CDR3 reads CASSSQGDQPQHF. The CDR3 DNA sequence: TGTGCCAGCTCAAGTCAGGGGGACCAGCCCCAGCATTTT.